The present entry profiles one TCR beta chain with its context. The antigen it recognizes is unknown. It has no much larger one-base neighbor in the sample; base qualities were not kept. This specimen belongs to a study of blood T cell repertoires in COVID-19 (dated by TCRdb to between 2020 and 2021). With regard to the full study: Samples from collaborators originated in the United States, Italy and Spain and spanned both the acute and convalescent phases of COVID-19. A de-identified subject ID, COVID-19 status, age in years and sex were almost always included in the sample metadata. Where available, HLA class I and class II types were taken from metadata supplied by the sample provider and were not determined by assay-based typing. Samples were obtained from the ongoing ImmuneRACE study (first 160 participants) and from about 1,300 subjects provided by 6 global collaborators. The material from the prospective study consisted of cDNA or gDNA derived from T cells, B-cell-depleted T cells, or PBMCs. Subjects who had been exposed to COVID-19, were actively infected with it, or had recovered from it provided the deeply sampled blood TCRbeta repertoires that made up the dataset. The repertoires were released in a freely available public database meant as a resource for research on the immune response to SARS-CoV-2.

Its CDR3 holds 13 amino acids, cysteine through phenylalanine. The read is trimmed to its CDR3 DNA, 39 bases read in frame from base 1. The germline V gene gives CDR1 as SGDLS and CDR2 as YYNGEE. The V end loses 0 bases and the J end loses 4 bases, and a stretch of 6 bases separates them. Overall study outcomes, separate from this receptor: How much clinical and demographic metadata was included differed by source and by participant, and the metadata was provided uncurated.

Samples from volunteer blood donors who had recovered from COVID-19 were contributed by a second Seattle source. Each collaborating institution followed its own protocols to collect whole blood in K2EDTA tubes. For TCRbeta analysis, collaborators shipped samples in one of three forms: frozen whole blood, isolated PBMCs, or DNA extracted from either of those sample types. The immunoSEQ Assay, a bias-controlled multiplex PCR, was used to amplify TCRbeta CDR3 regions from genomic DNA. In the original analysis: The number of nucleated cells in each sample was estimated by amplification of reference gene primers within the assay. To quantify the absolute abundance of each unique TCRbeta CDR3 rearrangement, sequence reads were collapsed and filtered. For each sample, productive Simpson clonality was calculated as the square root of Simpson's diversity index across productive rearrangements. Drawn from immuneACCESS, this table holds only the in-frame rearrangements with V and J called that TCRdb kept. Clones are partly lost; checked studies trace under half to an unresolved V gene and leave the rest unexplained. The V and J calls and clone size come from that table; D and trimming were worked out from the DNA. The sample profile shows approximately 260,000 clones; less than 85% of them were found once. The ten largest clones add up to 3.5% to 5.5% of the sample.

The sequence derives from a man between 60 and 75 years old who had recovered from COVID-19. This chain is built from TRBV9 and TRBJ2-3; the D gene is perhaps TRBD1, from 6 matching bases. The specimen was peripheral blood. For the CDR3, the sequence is CASSVEGADTQYF. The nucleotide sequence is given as TGTGCCAGCAGCGTAGAGGGGGCAGATACGCAGTATTTT. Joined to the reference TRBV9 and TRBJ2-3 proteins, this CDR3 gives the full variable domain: DSGVTQTPKHLITATGQRVTLRCSPRSGDLSVYWYQQSLDQGLQFLIQYYNGEERAKGNILERFSAQQFPDLHSELNLSSLELGDSALYFCASSVEGADTQYFGPGTRLTVL.